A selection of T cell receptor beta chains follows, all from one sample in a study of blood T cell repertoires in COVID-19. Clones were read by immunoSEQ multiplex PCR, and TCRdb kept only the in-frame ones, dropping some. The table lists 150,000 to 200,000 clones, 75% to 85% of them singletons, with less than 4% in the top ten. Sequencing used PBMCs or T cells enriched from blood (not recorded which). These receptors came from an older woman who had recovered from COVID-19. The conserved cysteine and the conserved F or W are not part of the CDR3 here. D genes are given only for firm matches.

SVSDRATRATEAF,TRBJ1-1,TRBV29-1,TRBD1
AWSVRPGLGDQPQH,TRBJ1-5,TRBV30,NA
ASKGTTGYT,TRBJ1-2,TRBV27,NA
ASTRDRVNTGELF,TRBJ2-2,TRBV19,TRBD1
ASQWTANTEAF,TRBJ1-1,TRBV12-3/TRBV12-4,NA
ASSWRQGADTQY,TRBJ2-3,TRBV5-1,TRBD1
ASSQGGQGAGEQY,TRBJ2-7,TRBV4-2,TRBD1
ASSQDRGGEQF,TRBJ2-1,TRBV3-1/TRBV3-2,TRBD1
ASRSTSGATDTQY,TRBJ2-3,TRBV5-6,TRBD2
ASSQVAGAGDTIY,TRBJ1-3,TRBV4-2,NA
ASSRPGNTEAF,TRBJ1-1,TRBV19,NA
SVGGDEGTEAF,TRBJ1-1,TRBV29-1,NA
ASSHSASGTEPLEQY,TRBJ2-7,TRBV5-1,NA
ASSDRGITEAF,TRBJ1-1,TRBV25-1,NA
ASSPRDRKNYGYT,TRBJ1-2,TRBV5-1,TRBD1